The 23 T cell receptor beta chains below all came from one sample that was sequenced in a study of cytomegalovirus exposure and HLA in healthy donors. It was with 60 Vbeta and 13 Jbeta primers that the PCR ran. Data came from immunoSEQ multiplex PCR; TCRdb stores just in-frame clones and leaves some out. The table includes around 190,000 clones, approximately 86% detected once. Sequencing used PBMCs. The source is a woman in her 30s in good health and CMV-seronegative.

In DNA, the CDR3 is TGTGCCAGCCGCGGTGCATACAATGAGCAGTTCTTC. Protein: CASRGAYNEQFF. The rearrangement links TRBV6-1 to TRBJ2-1; D is unresolved. The V end was cut by 8 bases, the J end by 4 bases, with 9 bases between. Germline CDR1 is MNHNS and CDR2 is SASEGT. The CDR3 extends over 12 amino acids.

The J gene is TRBJ2-5, the V gene TRBV5-1, with 10 bases identical to TRBD2. The CDR3 sequence is 15 residues long. Germline CDR1 is SGHRS and CDR2 is YFSETQ. J gave up 10 bases and V 1 base, and 10 bases lay outside the gene matches. The CDR3 sequence is CASSLILAGEEGQYF. The DNA of the CDR3 is TGCGCCAGCAGCTTGATCCTAGCGGGAGAGGAAGGCCAGTACTTC.

This chain joins TRBV11-1 and TRBJ2-1; D remains ambiguous. The CDR3 runs 14 residues. V lost 4 bases, J lost 10 bases, and 17 bases lay in between. Germline-derived CDR1 and CDR2 are SGHAT and FQDESV (reference sequence). The CDR3 DNA sequence: TGTGCCAGCAGCTGGGCACTTATGCAGAGAGAGCAGTTCTTC. Encoded protein: CASSWALMQREQFF.

The genes are TRBV6-6 and TRBJ2-7; TRBD1 is a possible D gene (5 bases). The CDR3 runs to 14 residues. CDR1 and CDR2 from the germline V gene are MNHNY and SVGAGI (reference sequence). V was pared by 1 base and J by 0 bases, with 7 bases between. The CDR3 reads CASSYFTGSYEQYF. The DNA of the CDR3 is TGTGCCAGCAGTTACTTCACAGGCTCCTACGAGCAGTACTTC.

The chain carries TRBV2 and TRBJ1-2; D is unclear. The CDR3 extends over 13 amino acids. Germline CDR1 SNHLY, CDR2 FYNNEI. V lost 2 bases to trimming and J lost 1 base, with 5 bases between them. CDR3 sequence reads: CASSELFNYGYTF. The CDR3 DNA follows: TGTGCCAGCAGTGAACTCTTTAACTATGGCTACACCTTC.

The chain combines TRBV27 with TRBJ2-1, with a tentative D call TRBD2 (6 bases). Germline-derived CDR1 and CDR2 are MNHEY and SMNVEV (reference sequence). V shed 2 bases and J shed 1 base, with 21 bases lying between them. This CDR3 has 19 residues. The CDR3 DNA reads TGTGCCAGCAGTTTACTGGGCGGACGGGAGTGGAGTTCCTACAATGAGCAGTTCTTC. This encodes CASSLLGGREWSSYNEQFF.

This chain links TRBV6-5 with TRBJ1-1, with D possibly matching TRBD1 (6 bases). V was pared by 6 bases and J by 4 bases, with 12 bases between. This CDR3 is 13 amino acids long. The V gene's germline CDR1 is MNHEY and CDR2 SVGAGI. DNA for the CDR3: TGTGCCAGCAGAGGCCAGGGGCTCACTGAAGCTTTCTTT. Protein: CASRGQGLTEAFF.

This chain connects TRBV7-3 to TRBJ2-6, with 9 positions matching TRBD1. There are 17 residues in the CDR3. The J segment lost 4 bases and the V segment lost 5 bases, leaving 9 bases of the junction unmatched. CDR1 and CDR2 from the germline V gene are SGHTA and FQGTGA. The CDR3 coding sequence is TGTGCCAGCAGCCACGGACAGGGGAGGGCAGGGGCCAACGTCCTGACTTTC. This encodes CASSHGQGRAGANVLTF. The full variable domain, with the rest looked up from reference TRBV7-3 and TRBJ2-6, is GAGVSQTPSNKVTEKGKYVELRCDPISGHTALYWYRQSLGQGPEFLIYFQGTGAADDSGLPNDRFFAVRPEGSVSTLKIQRTERGDSAVYLCASSHGQGRAGANVLTFGAGSRLTVL.

The chain employs TRBV15 and TRBJ2-2, with 7 bases lining up with TRBD1. With 8 bases clipped from V and 1 base from J, the junction kept 4 bases outside the gene matches. Germline values: CDR1 LNHNV, CDR2 YYDKDF (reference sequence). The CDR3 extends over 14 amino acids. This chain's CDR3 is CATQQGRNTGELFF. The CDR3 coding sequence is TGTGCCACCCAACAGGGGAGGAACACCGGGGAGCTGTTTTTT. The whole variable domain, filled in from reference TRBV15 and TRBJ2-2, reads DAMVIQNPRYQVTQFGKPVTLSCSQTLNHNVMYWYQQKSSQAPKLLFHYYDKDFNNEADTPDNFQSRRPNTSFCFLDIRSPGLGDTAMYLCATQQGRNTGELFFGEGSRLTVL.

V gene TRBV5-1 combines with J gene TRBJ2-1; TRBD2 aligns across 13 bases. Germline-derived CDR1 and CDR2 are SGHRS and YFSETQ. Losses at the gene ends were 0 bases for V and 6 bases for J; bases not matched to a gene: 12. The CDR3 totals 19 residues. CDR3 sequence reads: CASSLAALAGGPGGNEQFF. CDR3 nucleotide sequence: TGCGCCAGCAGCTTGGCCGCACTAGCGGGGGGGCCAGGGGGCAATGAGCAGTTCTTC.

The rearrangement uses TRBV19 and TRBJ1-1, with D tentatively TRBD1 (5 bases). The CDR3 length is 13 residues. V lost 7 bases, J lost 10 bases, and 19 bases lay in between. Looked up from germline, CDR1 is LNHDA and CDR2 is SQIVND (reference sequence). The CDR3 sequence is CASIRRGGVRAFF. CDR3 in DNA: TGTGCCAGTATCCGCCGGGGAGGGGTGAGAGCTTTCTTT.

This chain links TRBV5-5 with TRBJ2-5, with 9 bases identical to TRBD1. Germline V gives CDR1 SGHKS, CDR2 YYEKEE (reference sequence). The CDR3 is 14 residues long. With V trimmed by 5 bases and J by 4 bases, 6 bases remained unmatched. The CDR3 region has the DNA TGTGCCAGCAGGTTCGGGACAGGGATAGAGACCCAGTACTTC. The encoded protein is CASRFGTGIETQYF.

This rearrangement joins TRBV10-1 to TRBJ2-7, with D possibly being TRBD1 (6 bases). CDR3 length equals 14 residues. Germline CDR1 reads WNHNN; CDR2 reads SYGVQD (reference sequence). The ends were cut back, 2 bases at V and 6 bases at J, with 14 bases in the middle. This CDR3 is CASSEDNRVGEQYF. Here the CDR3 DNA reads TGCGCCAGCAGTGAGGACAACAGGGTCGGCGAGCAGTACTTC.

The chain has TRBV2 and TRBJ2-5; D not certain. The J call may be incorrect, as the DNA end agrees better with TRBJ2-7. Germline-derived CDR1 and CDR2 are SNHLY and FYNNEI. This CDR3 spans 12 amino acids. As DNA, the CDR3 is TGTGCCAGCAGTGTCATCCCCTACGAGCAGTACTTC. Translation gives CASSVIPYEQYF.

This chain uses TRBV5-1 with TRBJ1-2, with 9 positions matching TRBD1. The V gene end was trimmed by 4 bases and the J gene end by 4 bases; junction bases not matched to a gene: 5. This CDR3 has 14 amino acids. Germline V gene data show CDR1 as SGHRS and CDR2 as YFSETQ. CDR3 loop: CASSLPDRGYGYTF. The CDR3 nucleotides are TGCGCCAGCAGCCTCCCGGACAGGGGCTATGGCTACACCTTC. Full variable domain (rest looked up from reference TRBV5-1 and TRBJ1-2): KAGVTQTPRYLIKTRGQQVTLSCSPISGHRSVSWYQQTPGQGLQFLFEYFSETQRNKGNFPGRFSGRQFSNSRSEMNVSTLELGDSALYLCASSLPDRGYGYTFGSGTRLTVV.

This clone was detected only a few times. The rearrangement links TRBV6-5 to TRBJ2-7; 8 positions match TRBD2. This CDR3 is built from 14 residues. CDR1 MNHEY and CDR2 SVGAGI come from the germline V gene. After removal of 7 bases from V and 4 bases from J, the junction contained 9 bases not matched to a gene. CDR3 sequence: CASMRSGSGYEQYF. The CDR3 DNA follows: TGTGCCAGCATGAGAAGCGGGAGTGGGTACGAGCAGTACTTC.

This CDR3 reads CATSRPGGWDEKLFF. In DNA form, the CDR3 reads TGTGCCACCAGCAGACCAGGGGGCTGGGATGAAAAACTGTTTTTT. This chain connects TRBV15 to TRBJ1-4; 8 bases line up with TRBD1. The length of the CDR3 is 15 residues. Germline-derived CDR1 and CDR2 are LNHNV and YYDKDF (reference sequence). J lost 6 bases, V lost 2 bases, and 5 bases had no gene match.

V and J are TRBV6-1 and TRBJ1-6, with no clear D. Germline V gene sequence: CDR1 MNHNS, CDR2 SASEGT. The CDR3 loop spans 15 amino acids. Trimming removed 7 bases at V and 7 bases at J, with 17 bases between. CDR3 nucleotides: TGTGCCAGCATAACACACGGGATTCTGAATTCACCCCTCCACTTT. It encodes CASITHGILNSPLHF.

This chain joins TRBV27 and TRBJ2-3; D gene unclear. From germline, CDR1 is MNHEY and CDR2 SMNVEV (reference sequence). V lost 3 bases and J 0 bases, leaving 10 bases between the germline ends. The CDR3 is 15 amino acids. CDR3 bases: TGTGCCAGCAGTTTGGCCGCAATAAGCACAGATACGCAGTATTTT. This gives the protein CASSLAAISTDTQYF.

This chain joins TRBV5-1 and TRBJ2-1, with 9 bases lining up with TRBD1. Germline V gives CDR1 SGHRS, CDR2 YFSETQ. The CDR3 runs 14 residues. J gave up 9 bases and V 4 bases, and 8 bases lay outside the gene matches. CDR3 coding DNA: TGCGCCAGCAGCGGCGGGACAGGGTTAGGTGAGCAGTTCTTC. Protein product: CASSGGTGLGEQFF.

The chain is built from TRBV28 and TRBJ1-4; TRBD1 might be the D (6 bases). Between the trimmed V and J ends, which lost 5 bases and 0 bases, there was a span of 22 bases. Germline CDR1 and CDR2: MDHEN and SYDVKM. The CDR3 is 19 residues long. The CDR3 reads CASSPREVDRLATNEKLFF. The CDR3 DNA reads TGTGCCAGCAGTCCCCGTGAGGTGGACAGACTTGCAACTAATGAAAAACTGTTTTTT.

The CDR3 spells CASTGENTYEQYF. The CDR3, as DNA: TGTGCCAGCACAGGGGAGAATACCTACGAGCAGTACTTC. The J gene is TRBJ2-7, the V gene TRBV6-1; perhaps TRBD1 as D (6 bases). V was pared by 7 bases and J by 2 bases, with 12 bases between. The CDR3 spans 13 residues. Per the germline V gene, CDR1 is MNHNS and CDR2 is SASEGT.

The rearrangement links TRBV6-6 to TRBJ2-3, with 8 bases that match TRBD1. The V gene end was trimmed by 7 bases and the J gene end by 4 bases; junction bases not matched to a gene: 4. Per the germline V gene, CDR1 is MNHNY and CDR2 is SVGAGI (reference sequence). The CDR3 consists of 13 residues. CDR3 in amino acids: CASNLQGADTQYF. Here the CDR3 DNA reads TGTGCCAGCAACCTACAGGGGGCAGATACGCAGTATTTT.